Below are 23 T cell receptor beta chains sequenced from a single sample in a study of beta chain features in type 1 diabetes. General observations from the study: TCRB CDR3 length was moderately but significantly reduced in all four CD4+ subsets of Type 1 diabetes patients.

No antigen has been identified for these receptors. Expressed TCRB transcripts were sequenced, since all the RNA that had been isolated was reverse transcribed. Using immunoSEQ multiplex PCR, the repertoire was profiled, and TCRdb retains in-frame clones only, with some absent. The profile shows hundreds of thousands of clones, 9.5% to 13% of them singletons. Sequences were obtained from naive CD4+ T cells from blood. The receptors were gathered from a man aged 30 to 45 with type 1 diabetes.

This clone was found a few times. J is TRBJ1-4 and V is TRBV30; 7 bases line up with TRBD1. Germline CDR1 reads GTSNPN; CDR2 reads SVGIG (reference sequence). V gave up 4 bases and J gave up 4 bases; unmatched junction bases: 3. The CDR3 consists of 13 residues. CDR3 in DNA: TGTGCCTGGACGGGACAGCTTAATGAAAAACTGTTTTTT. It specifies CAWTGQLNEKLFF. Complete variable domain (other parts from reference TRBV30 and TRBJ1-4): SQTIHQWPATLVQPVGSPLSLECTVEGTSNPNLYWYRQAAGRGLQLLFYSVGIGQISSEVPQNLSASRPQDRQFILSSKKLLLSDSGFYLCAWTGQLNEKLFFGSGTQLSVL.

This clone occurred many times. The chain has TRBV29-1 and TRBJ2-6; 7 bases map to TRBD1. Germline CDR1 reads SQVTM; CDR2 reads ANQGSEA. This CDR3 contains 15 residues. V was pared by 4 bases and J by 0 bases, with 3 bases of the junction left unmatched. CDR3 in amino acids: CSVGQGHSGANVLTF. The DNA for the CDR3 is TGCAGCGTTGGACAGGGCCACTCTGGGGCCAACGTCCTGACTTTC.

The rearrangement uses TRBV5-6 and TRBJ1-1; 8 bases are shared with TRBD1. The CDR3 sequence is 15 residues long. V gave up 4 bases and J gave up 0 bases; unmatched junction bases: 5. CDR1 is SGHDT and CDR2 is YYEEEE in the germline V gene. The CDR3 sequence is CASSLWTGLNTEAFF. The CDR3 nucleotides read TGTGCCAGCAGCCTGTGGACAGGGCTGAACACTGAAGCTTTCTTT. Supplemented by reference TRBV5-6 and TRBJ1-1, the full variable domain reads DAGVTQSPTHLIKTRGQQVTLRCSPKSGHDTVSWYQQALGQGPQFIFQYYEEEERQRGNFPDRFSGHQFPNYSSELNVNALLLGDSALYLCASSLWTGLNTEAFFGQGTRLTVV.

The gene calls are TRBV5-4 and TRBJ2-7; D may be TRBD2 (6 bases). CDR1 and CDR2 (germline): SGHNT, YYREEE (reference sequence). The CDR3 covers 14 residues. V was pared by 5 bases and J by 3 bases, with 15 bases between. This CDR3 reads CASSPGGRRYEQYF. DNA of the CDR3: TGTGCCAGCAGTCCCGGGGGAAGACGCTACGAGCAGTACTTC.

Only a few counts were recorded for this clone. The chain links TRBV19 to TRBJ2-2, with D possibly TRBD1 on 6 matching bases. Between the trimmed V and J ends, which lost 9 bases and 6 bases, there was a span of 8 bases. Germline V lookup: CDR1 LNHDA, CDR2 SQIVND (reference sequence). CDR3 length: 11 amino acids. The DNA of the CDR3 is TGTGCCAGCAAGGGGGCCGGGGAGCTGTTTTTT. This gives the protein CASKGAGELFF.

V usage is TRBV5-1 and J usage is TRBJ2-1; 7 bases are a match to TRBD2. CDR3 length equals 15 residues. The germline V gene encodes CDR1 SGHRS and CDR2 YFSETQ. V shed 1 base and J 6 bases; nucleotides not matched to a gene: 7. For the CDR3, the DNA is TGCGCCAGCAGCTTGACGGCGGGGGATGGCAATGAGCAGTTCTTC. It specifies CASSLTAGDGNEQFF.

This clone was found a few times. Here the CDR3 DNA reads TGTGCCAGCAGCCAAGATGAAGGGGACTATGGCTACACCTTC. It encodes CASSQDEGDYGYTF. The chain combines TRBV4-2 with TRBJ1-2; D may be TRBD1 (5 bases). CDR1 and CDR2 (germline): LGHNA, YNFKEQ. V lost 0 bases to trimming and J lost 3 bases, with 8 bases between them. This CDR3 contains 14 residues.

The rearrangement joins TRBV9 to TRBJ2-2; D might be TRBD2 (6 bases). The germline V gene has CDR1 SGDLS and CDR2 YYNGEE. Trimming shortened V by 3 bases and J by 2 bases, and 14 bases separated the two germline ends. This CDR3 comprises 16 residues. The CDR3 reads CASSGSAGPNTGELFF. Here the CDR3 DNA reads TGTGCCAGCAGCGGGTCGGCGGGGCCAAACACCGGGGAGCTGTTTTTT.

This clone was seen more than once but under ten times. V is TRBV30 and J is TRBJ1-1; 9 bases match TRBD1. The CDR3 is 13 amino acids. Germline V gene data show CDR1 as GTSNPN and CDR2 as SVGIG (reference sequence). V was pared by 1 base and J by 4 bases, with 1 base of the junction left unmatched. The CDR3 DNA reads TGTGCCTGGAGTGGGGACAGGGTCACTGAAGCTTTCTTT. This translates into CAWSGDRVTEAFF. The full variable domain, rest sourced from reference TRBV30 and TRBJ1-1, is SQTIHQWPATLVQPVGSPLSLECTVEGTSNPNLYWYRQAAGRGLQLLFYSVGIGQISSEVPQNLSASRPQDRQFILSSKKLLLSDSGFYLCAWSGDRVTEAFFGQGTRLTVV.

V and J are TRBV6-5 and TRBJ2-1; 7 bases agree with TRBD1. V lost 0 bases and J lost 4; bases outside the gene matches: 6. Per the germline V gene, CDR1 is MNHEY and CDR2 is SVGAGI. The CDR3 extends over 16 amino acids. The CDR3 nucleotides are TGTGCCAGCAGTTACTCGTCAGGGGGAGAATACAATGAGCAGTTCTTC. Translated: CASSYSSGGEYNEQFF.

This clone was seen a handful of times. This sequence joins TRBV19 and TRBJ2-1, with D possibly being TRBD1 (5 bases). Germline CDR1 and CDR2: LNHDA and SQIVND (reference sequence). V gave up 7 bases and J gave up 3 bases, with 10 bases separating them. The CDR3 loop spans 13 amino acids. The CDR3: CASNSGHYNEQFF. The CDR3 DNA sequence: TGTGCCAGTAACTCTGGACACTACAATGAGCAGTTCTTC.

The genes are TRBV9 and TRBJ2-3; maybe TRBD2 (7 bases). With 3 bases removed from V and 4 bases from J, the gap between germline ends came to 15 bases. This CDR3 contains 15 residues. The germline V gene has CDR1 SGDLS and CDR2 YYNGEE. The CDR3 sequence: CASSATGGPPDTQYF. The CDR3 DNA reads as TGTGCCAGCAGCGCGACCGGGGGGCCCCCAGATACGCAGTATTTT.

The chain joins TRBV4-3 to TRBJ1-2, with D hard to call. The CDR3 runs 16 residues. Germline-derived CDR1 and CDR2 are LGHNA and YSLEER. Trimming removed 0 bases from V and 2 bases from J, with 13 bases in between. The CDR3: CASSQEGSSPNYGYTF. CDR3 nucleotides: TGCGCCAGCAGCCAAGAGGGGAGTAGTCCCAACTATGGCTACACCTTC.

The chain uses TRBV9 and TRBJ2-3; D ambiguous. Per germline, CDR1 SGDLS and CDR2 YYNGEE. CDR3 length: 14 amino acids. Deletions cut 2 bases from V and 2 bases from J, with 9 bases between. The CDR3 coding sequence is TGTGCCAGCAGCGTGCGGCAGTACACAGATACGCAGTATTTT. This gives the protein CASSVRQYTDTQYF.

The rearrangement joins TRBV10-3 to TRBJ2-1; tentative D call: TRBD1 (5 bases). In germline, CDR1 is ENHRY, CDR2 SYGVKD. V was shortened by 8 bases and J by 8 bases, with 16 bases between the two germline ends. This CDR3 spans 13 amino acids. The CDR3 loop is CAIATTRDHEQFF. For the CDR3, the DNA is TGTGCCATCGCTACTACCAGGGATCATGAGCAGTTCTTC.

This clone was seen more than once but under ten times. The chain links TRBV27 to TRBJ1-2, with a tentative D call TRBD1 (6 bases). Looked up from germline, CDR1 is MNHEY and CDR2 is SMNVEV (reference sequence). Deletions cut 4 bases from V and 8 bases from J, with 23 bases between. This CDR3 region has 16 residues. The CDR3 spells CASSSLADSLAEGYTF. Here the CDR3 DNA reads TGTGCCAGCAGTTCCCTTGCGGACAGCCTAGCTGAAGGCTACACCTTC.

V is TRBV6-1 and J is TRBJ2-4; possible D gene TRBD1, 5 bases. With 1 base removed from V and 8 bases from J, the gap between germline ends came to 12 bases. Germline V gene data show CDR1 as MNHNS and CDR2 as SASEGT. This CDR3 comprises 14 residues. CDR3 amino acids: CASSEVQGPHIQYF. DNA of the CDR3: TGTGCCAGCAGTGAAGTCCAGGGTCCGCACATTCAGTACTTC.

This clone was seen a handful of times. The genes are TRBV27 and TRBJ2-7, with 7 nucleotides matching TRBD1. This CDR3 is 14 amino acids long. Trimming took 5 bases from V and 2 from J; bases not matched to a gene: 6. Germline loops: CDR1 MNHEY, CDR2 SMNVEV (reference sequence). Here the CDR3 reads CASSRRQGPYEQYF. The CDR3 DNA reads TGTGCCAGCAGTCGGAGACAGGGTCCCTACGAGCAGTACTTC.

The genes are TRBV7-3 and TRBJ2-5; D perhaps matches TRBD2 (5 bases). V was clipped by 4 bases and J by 5 bases, with 11 bases between them. The CDR3 has 13 amino acids. CDR1 is SGHTA and CDR2 is FQGTGA in the germline V gene. In nucleotides, the CDR3 is TGTGCCAGCAGCTCCTCCTCGGGGGAGACCCAGTACTTC. Amino acids: CASSSSSGETQYF.

This clone has a handful of counts. V is TRBV7-9 and J is TRBJ2-2; D is uncertain. Germline loops: CDR1 SEHNR, CDR2 FQNEAQ (reference sequence). The CDR3 totals 15 residues. Trimming removed 5 bases from V and 1 base from J, with 11 bases in between. The CDR3 loop reads CASSPSTMNTGELFF. The CDR3 bases are TGTGCCAGCAGCCCCAGTACGATGAACACCGGGGAGCTGTTTTTT.

This clone has a handful of counts. The chain employs TRBV7-2 and TRBJ2-3, with TRBD2 matching 12 bases. The junction had 8 bases not matched to a gene; V was cut back by 2 bases and J by 5 bases. Per the germline V gene, CDR1 is SGHTA and CDR2 is FQGNSA. This CDR3 is 17 amino acids long. The CDR3 coding sequence is TGTGCCAGCAGCTTACGCGCTAGCGGGGGGGCTAAAGATACGCAGTATTTT. Translation: CASSLRASGGAKDTQYF.

The chain links TRBV2 to TRBJ1-6; D gene unclear. The CDR3 sequence is 12 residues long. V dropped 7 bases and J dropped 7 bases, with 8 bases sitting between them. The germline gives CDR1 SNHLY, CDR2 FYNNEI. CDR3 amino acids: CASTRRNSPLHF. DNA for the CDR3: TGTGCCAGCACTCGGAGGAATTCACCCCTCCACTTT.

This clone came up a few times. V and J are TRBV28 and TRBJ2-7, with TRBD1 matching over 7 bases. The CDR3 covers 14 residues. CDR1 is MDHEN, CDR2 SYDVKM, per germline. J lost 5 bases, V lost 2 bases, and 6 bases had no gene match. CDR3 in DNA: TGTGCCAGCAGTTTAGGGCAGGGGGAAGACGAGCAGTACTTC. Amino acid sequence: CASSLGQGEDEQYF. Drawing the rest from reference TRBV28 and TRBJ2-7, the complete variable domain is DVKVTQSSRYLVKRTGEKVFLECVQDMDHENMFWYRQDPGLGLRLIYFSYDVKMKEKGDIPEGYSVSREKKERFSLILESASTNQTSMYLCASSLGQGEDEQYFGPGTRLTVT.